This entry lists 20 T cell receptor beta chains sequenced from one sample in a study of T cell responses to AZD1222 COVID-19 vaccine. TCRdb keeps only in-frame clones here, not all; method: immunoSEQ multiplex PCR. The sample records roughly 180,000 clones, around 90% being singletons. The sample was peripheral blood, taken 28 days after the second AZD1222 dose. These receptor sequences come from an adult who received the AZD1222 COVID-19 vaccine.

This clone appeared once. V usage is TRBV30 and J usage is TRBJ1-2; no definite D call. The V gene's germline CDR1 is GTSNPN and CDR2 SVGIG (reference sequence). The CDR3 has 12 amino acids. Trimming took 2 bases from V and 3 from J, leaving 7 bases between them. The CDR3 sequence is CAWSLRDYGYTF. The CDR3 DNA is TGTGCCTGGAGTCTACGCGACTATGGCTACACCTTC.

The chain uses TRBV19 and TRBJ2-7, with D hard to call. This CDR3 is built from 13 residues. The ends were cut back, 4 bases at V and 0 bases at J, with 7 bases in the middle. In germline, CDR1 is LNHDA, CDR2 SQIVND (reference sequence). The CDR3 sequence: CASSSGNSYEQYF. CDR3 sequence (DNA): TGTGCCAGTAGTAGTGGGAACTCCTACGAGCAGTACTTC.

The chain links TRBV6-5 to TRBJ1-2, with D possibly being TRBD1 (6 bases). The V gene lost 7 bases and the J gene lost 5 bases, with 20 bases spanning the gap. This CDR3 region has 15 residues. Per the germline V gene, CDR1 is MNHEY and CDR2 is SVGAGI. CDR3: CASNKQGGHGYGYTF. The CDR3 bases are TGTGCCAGCAACAAACAGGGAGGCCATGGTTATGGCTACACCTTC.

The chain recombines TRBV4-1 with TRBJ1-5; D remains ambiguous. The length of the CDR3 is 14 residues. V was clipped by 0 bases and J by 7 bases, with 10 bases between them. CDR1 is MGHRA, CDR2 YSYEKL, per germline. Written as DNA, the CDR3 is TGCGCCAGCAGCCAAGATGGATGGAGGCAGCCCCAGCATTTT. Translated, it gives CASSQDGWRQPQHF.

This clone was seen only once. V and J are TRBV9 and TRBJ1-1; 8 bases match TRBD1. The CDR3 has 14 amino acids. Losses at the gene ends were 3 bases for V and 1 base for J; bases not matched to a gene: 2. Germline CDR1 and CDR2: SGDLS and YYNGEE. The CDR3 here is CASSADRANTEAFF. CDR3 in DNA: TGTGCCAGCAGCGCGGACAGGGCGAACACTGAAGCTTTCTTT. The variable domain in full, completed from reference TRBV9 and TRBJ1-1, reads DSGVTQTPKHLITATGQRVTLRCSPRSGDLSVYWYQQSLDQGLQFLIQYYNGEERAKGNILERFSAQQFPDLHSELNLSSLELGDSALYFCASSADRANTEAFFGQGTRLTVV.

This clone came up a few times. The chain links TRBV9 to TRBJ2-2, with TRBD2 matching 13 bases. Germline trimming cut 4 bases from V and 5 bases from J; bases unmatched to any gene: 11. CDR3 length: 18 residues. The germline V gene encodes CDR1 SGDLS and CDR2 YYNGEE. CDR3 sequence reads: CASSSQTSGGPSTGELFF. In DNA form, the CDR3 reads TGTGCCAGCAGCTCCCAGACTAGCGGGGGGCCCTCTACCGGGGAGCTGTTTTTT.

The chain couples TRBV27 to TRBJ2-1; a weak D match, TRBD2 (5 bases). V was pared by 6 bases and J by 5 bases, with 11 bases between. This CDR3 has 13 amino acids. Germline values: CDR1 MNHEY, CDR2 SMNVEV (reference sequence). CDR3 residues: CASSRTGNNEQFF. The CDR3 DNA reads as TGTGCCAGCAGCCGGACGGGGAACAATGAGCAGTTCTTC.

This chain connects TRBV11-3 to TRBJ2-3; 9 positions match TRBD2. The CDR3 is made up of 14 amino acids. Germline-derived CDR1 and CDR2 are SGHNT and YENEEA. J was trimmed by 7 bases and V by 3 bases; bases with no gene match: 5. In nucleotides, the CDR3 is TGTGCCAGCAGCTTTAGCGGGGGCCAATATACGCAGTATTTT. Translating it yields CASSFSGGQYTQYF.

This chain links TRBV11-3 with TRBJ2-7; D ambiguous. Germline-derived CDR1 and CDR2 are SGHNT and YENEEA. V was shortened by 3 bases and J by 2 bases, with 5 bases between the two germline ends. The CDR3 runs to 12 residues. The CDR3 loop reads CASSFSAYEQYF. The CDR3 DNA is TGTGCCAGCAGCTTCTCCGCCTACGAGCAGTACTTC. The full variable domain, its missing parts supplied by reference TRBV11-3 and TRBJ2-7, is EAGVVQSPRYKIIEKKQPVAFWCNPISGHNTLYWYLQNLGQGPELLIRYENEEAVDDSQLPKDRFSAERLKGVDSTLKIQPAELGDSAVYLCASSFSAYEQYFGPGTRLTVT.

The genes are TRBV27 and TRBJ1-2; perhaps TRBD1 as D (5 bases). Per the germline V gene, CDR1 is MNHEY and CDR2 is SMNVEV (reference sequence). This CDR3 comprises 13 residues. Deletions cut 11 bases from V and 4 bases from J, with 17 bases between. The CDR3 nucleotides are TGTGCCTCCCGGGGGACCTGGGGCTATGGCTACACCTTC. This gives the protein CASRGTWGYGYTF.

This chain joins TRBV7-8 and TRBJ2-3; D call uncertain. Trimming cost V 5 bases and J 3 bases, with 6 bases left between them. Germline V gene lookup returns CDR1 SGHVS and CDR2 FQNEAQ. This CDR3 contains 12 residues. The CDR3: CASSTQTDTQYF. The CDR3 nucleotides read TGTGCCAGCAGCACCCAGACAGATACGCAGTATTTT.

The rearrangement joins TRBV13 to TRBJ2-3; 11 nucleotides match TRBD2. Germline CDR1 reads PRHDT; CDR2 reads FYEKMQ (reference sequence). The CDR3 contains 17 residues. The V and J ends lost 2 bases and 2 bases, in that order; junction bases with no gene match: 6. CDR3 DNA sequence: TGTGCCAGCAGCTTATATAGCGGGGGGGCCTCCACAGATACGCAGTATTTT. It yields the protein CASSLYSGGASTDTQYF. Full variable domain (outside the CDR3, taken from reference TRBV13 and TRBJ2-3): AAGVIQSPRHLIKEKRETATLKCYPIPRHDTVYWYQQGPGQDPQFLISFYEKMQSDKGSIPDRFSAQQFSDYHSELNMSSLELGDSALYFCASSLYSGGASTDTQYFGPGTRLTVL.

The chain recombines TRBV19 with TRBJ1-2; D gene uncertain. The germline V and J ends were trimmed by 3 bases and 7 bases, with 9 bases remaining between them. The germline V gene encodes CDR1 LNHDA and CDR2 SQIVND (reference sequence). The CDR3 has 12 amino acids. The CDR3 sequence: CASSMLRFGYTF. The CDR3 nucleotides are TGTGCCAGTAGTATGCTTCGGTTTGGCTACACCTTC.

CDR3 region: CASSQRQNTEAFF. As DNA, the CDR3 is TGTGCCAGCAGCCAGAGACAGAACACTGAAGCTTTCTTT. The gene calls are TRBV3-1 (or the pseudogene TRBV3-2) and TRBJ1-1, with no clear D. V lost 3 bases to trimming and J lost 1 base, with 6 bases between them. This CDR3 contains 13 residues. Germline CDR1 reads LGHDT; CDR2 reads YNNKEL (reference sequence).

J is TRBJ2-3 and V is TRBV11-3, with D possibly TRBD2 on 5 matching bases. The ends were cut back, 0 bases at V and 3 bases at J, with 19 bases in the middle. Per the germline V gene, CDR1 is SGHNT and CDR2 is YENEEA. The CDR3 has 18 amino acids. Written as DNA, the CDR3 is TGTGCCAGCAGCTTAGATCGGGGAAGGCCCTCCGGTACAGATACGCAGTATTTT. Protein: CASSLDRGRPSGTDTQYF.

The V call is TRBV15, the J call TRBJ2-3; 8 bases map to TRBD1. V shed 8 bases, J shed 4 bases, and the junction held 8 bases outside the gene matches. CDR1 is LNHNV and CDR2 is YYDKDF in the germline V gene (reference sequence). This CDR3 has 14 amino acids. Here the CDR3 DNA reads TGTGCCACCTCAACAGGGGGGAGCCCAGATACGCAGTATTTT. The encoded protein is CATSTGGSPDTQYF. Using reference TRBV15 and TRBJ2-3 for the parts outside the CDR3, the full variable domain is DAMVIQNPRYQVTQFGKPVTLSCSQTLNHNVMYWYQQKSSQAPKLLFHYYDKDFNNEADTPDNFQSRRPNTSFCFLDIRSPGLGDTAMYLCATSTGGSPDTQYFGPGTRLTVL.

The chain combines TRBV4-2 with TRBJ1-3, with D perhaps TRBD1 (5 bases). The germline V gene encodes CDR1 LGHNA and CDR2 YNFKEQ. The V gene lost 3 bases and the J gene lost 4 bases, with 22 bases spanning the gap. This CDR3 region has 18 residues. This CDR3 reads CASSQQSSGTTAGNTIYF. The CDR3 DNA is TGTGCCAGCAGCCAGCAATCCTCCGGGACCACCGCAGGAAACACCATATATTTT.

CDR3 sequence reads: CASSLRGLGNTEAFF. In DNA, the CDR3 is TGTGCCAGCAGTCTCAGGGGGCTCGGGAACACTGAAGCTTTCTTT. The chain links TRBV27 to TRBJ1-1; 8 positions match TRBD1. With V trimmed by 5 bases and J by 1 base, 6 bases remained unmatched. The germline V gene has CDR1 MNHEY and CDR2 SMNVEV (reference sequence). This CDR3 region has 15 residues.

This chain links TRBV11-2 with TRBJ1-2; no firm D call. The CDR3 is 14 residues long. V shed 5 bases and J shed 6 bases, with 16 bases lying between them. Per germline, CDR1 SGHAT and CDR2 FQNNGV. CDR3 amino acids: CASSRGRFVDGYTF. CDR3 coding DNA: TGTGCCAGCAGCCGAGGACGGTTTGTGGATGGCTACACCTTC.

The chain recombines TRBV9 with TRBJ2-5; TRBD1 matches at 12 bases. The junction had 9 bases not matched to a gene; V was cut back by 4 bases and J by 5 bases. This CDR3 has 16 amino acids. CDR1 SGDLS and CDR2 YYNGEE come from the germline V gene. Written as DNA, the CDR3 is TGTGCCAGCAGCACAGGGACAGGGGGCAGTTGGGAGACCCAGTACTTC. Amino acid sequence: CASSTGTGGSWETQYF.